The source of this T cell receptor beta chain is a study of CD8+CD57+ T cells in acquired aplastic anemia. The authors sequenced patients whose flow cytometry had shown CD8+CD57+ cell expansion. Trimming shortened V by 0 bases and J by 8 bases, and 8 bases separated the two germline ends. This CDR3 has 12 amino acids. Germline V gene lookup returns CDR1 SGHDT and CDR2 YYEEEE. CDR3 and TCR beta VDJ profiling relied on genomic DNA as the template. TCRdb analysed the reads with MiXCR anew, one entry per CDR3 protein. The sample carries fewer than 250,000 distinct CDR3 sequences, more than 40% recorded once. This clonotype was picked up many times.

The rearrangement joins TRBV5-6 to TRBJ1-2; D call uncertain. Sequenced sample: sorted CD4+, CD8+, or CD8+CD57+ T cells (not recorded which) from PBMCs. The sequence derives from a human donor with aplastic anemia. DNA for the CDR3: TGTGCCAGCAGCTTGGACAGCGAGGGCTACACCTTC. Translating it yields CASSLDSEGYTF.